These 17 T cell receptor beta chains originate from one sample sequenced in a study of T cells after yellow fever vaccination. TCRdb used MiXCR to reprocess the 5' RACE reads, holding one entry per CDR3 protein. The table lists about 550,000 distinct CDR3 sequences, approximately 21% of them singletons. The source was PBMCs, collected 15 days after the yellow fever booster vaccination. The receptors were gathered from a man aged 25 to 45 who received the YFV17D yellow fever vaccine.

This sequence joins TRBV7-6 and TRBJ1-1, with TRBD1 matching over 12 bases. J was trimmed by 4 bases and V by 5 bases; bases with no gene match: 5. The V gene's germline CDR1 is SGHVS and CDR2 FNYEAQ. The CDR3 consists of 15 residues. CDR3 sequence reads: CASSAGQGALTEAFF. The CDR3, as DNA: TGTGCCAGCAGCGCGGGACAGGGGGCTCTCACTGAAGCTTTCTTT.

This clonotype appeared a few times. The chain couples TRBV14 to TRBJ2-7, with D perhaps TRBD2 (6 bases). The length of the CDR3 is 17 residues. Trimming stripped 0 bases from V and 5 bases from J, with 20 bases between. The germline CDR1 and CDR2 sequences are SGHDN and FVKESK. CDR3: CASSQDRLDRRENEQYF. The CDR3 DNA is TGTGCCAGCAGCCAAGATCGACTAGACCGGAGGGAAAACGAGCAGTACTTC. Variable domain in full (rest from reference TRBV14 and TRBJ2-7): EAGVTQFPSHSVIEKGQTVTLRCDPISGHDNLYWYRRVMGKEIKFLLHFVKESKQDESGMPNNRFLAERTGGTYSTLKVQPAELEDSGVYFCASSQDRLDRRENEQYFGPGTRLTVT.

J is TRBJ2-5 and V is TRBV24-1, with D uncertain. The CDR3 is 14 amino acids. The V end lost 5 bases, the J end lost 8 bases, and 17 bases lay between the germline ends. Looked up from germline, CDR1 is KGHDR and CDR2 is SFDVKD. CDR3 loop: CATSAQAGSITQYF. CDR3 nucleotides: TGTGCCACCAGTGCTCAGGCCGGGTCTATAACCCAGTACTTC.

The V gene is TRBV12-3 or TRBV12-4, the J gene TRBJ2-4; 7 bases agree with TRBD1. There are 15 residues in the CDR3. Unmatched junction bases numbered 12, after V lost 7 bases and J lost 6 bases. The CDR3 sequence: CASTKGQKEGNIQYF. CDR3 sequence (DNA): TGTGCCAGCACCAAGGGACAGAAAGAAGGAAACATTCAGTACTTC.

Only a few counts were recorded for this clonotype. V gene TRBV28 combines with J gene TRBJ1-5; 10 bases line up with TRBD1. Germline-derived CDR1 and CDR2 are MDHEN and SYDVKM. CDR3 length: 15 amino acids. J was trimmed by 2 bases and V by 6 bases; bases with no gene match: 4. CDR3 DNA sequence: TGTGCCAGCAGATCCGGGACAGGGGGCAATCAGCCCCAGCATTTT. Translating gives CASRSGTGGNQPQHF. Based on the CDR3 plus reference TRBV28 and TRBJ1-5, the full variable domain is DVKVTQSSRYLVKRTGEKVFLECVQDMDHENMFWYRQDPGLGLRLIYFSYDVKMKEKGDIPEGYSVSREKKERFSLILESASTNQTSMYLCASRSGTGGNQPQHFGDGTRLSIL.

This clonotype has more than one count but fewer than ten. The chain links TRBV7-2 to TRBJ2-1, with TRBD2 identical over 13 bases. Germline assignment: CDR1 SGHTA and CDR2 FQGNSA. Trimming cost V 1 base and J 9 bases; bases outside gene matches: 3. This CDR3 has 15 residues. The CDR3 loop is CASSLVLAGGIEQFF. CDR3 in DNA: TGTGCCAGCAGCTTAGTACTAGCGGGAGGGATTGAGCAGTTCTTC.

J is TRBJ2-3 and V is TRBV29-1, with TRBD2 matching over 9 bases. V lost 0 bases and J lost 2; bases outside the gene matches: 9. The CDR3 runs to 17 residues. Germline V lookup: CDR1 SQVTM, CDR2 ANQGSEA. CDR3 sequence (DNA): TGCAGCGTTGAAGATCGGCCTAGCGGGATACTCACAGATACGCAGTATTTT. It yields the protein CSVEDRPSGILTDTQYF.

There are a few counts of this clonotype. The chain joins TRBV7-2 to TRBJ2-1; 9 nucleotides align to TRBD2. After removal of 1 base from V and 5 bases from J, the junction contained 6 bases not matched to a gene. Per the germline V gene, CDR1 is SGHTA and CDR2 is FQGNSA. The CDR3 consists of 16 residues. Here the CDR3 DNA reads TGTGCCAGCAGCTTAGGCCCAGCGGGAGGTCACAATGAGCAGTTCTTC. This codes for CASSLGPAGGHNEQFF.

The chain combines TRBV7-9 with TRBJ2-5, with D tentatively TRBD1 (6 bases). In germline, CDR1 is SEHNR, CDR2 FQNEAQ (reference sequence). V lost 3 bases to trimming and J lost 4 bases, with 18 bases between them. This CDR3 region has 16 residues. As DNA, the CDR3 is TGTGCCAGCAGCTTCCTAACAGGGCTTCCGGGAGAGACCCAGTACTTC. It encodes CASSFLTGLPGETQYF.

Only a few counts were recorded for this clonotype. The chain recombines TRBV7-3 with TRBJ2-1, with 16 bases that match TRBD2. The CDR3 is 16 amino acids. Per germline, CDR1 SGHTA and CDR2 FQGTGA. The J segment lost 10 bases and the V segment lost 0 bases, leaving 3 bases of the junction unmatched. The CDR3 here is CASSLTPGLAGGEQFF. The CDR3 DNA follows: TGTGCCAGCAGCTTAACCCCGGGACTAGCGGGAGGGGAGCAGTTCTTC.

J is TRBJ2-7 and V is TRBV3-1, with TRBD1 identical over 9 bases. The CDR3 is 15 amino acids. The germline V gene has CDR1 LGHDT and CDR2 YNNKEL (reference sequence). V dropped 0 bases and J dropped 7; count of bases not matched to a gene: 7. CDR3 region: CASSQEGTGSVEQYF. The CDR3 DNA reads TGTGCCAGCAGCCAAGAAGGGACAGGGTCTGTGGAGCAGTACTTC.

This chain connects TRBV20-1 to TRBJ2-5; D is perhaps TRBD1 (6 bases). The germline V gene encodes CDR1 DFQATT and CDR2 SNEGSKA (reference sequence). Trimming pared 0 bases from V and 4 bases from J, leaving 12 bases between. The CDR3 is 14 amino acids. The CDR3 DNA sequence: TGCAGTGCTAGAGATACAGGGCGCGGAGAGACCCAGTACTTC. It is translated as CSARDTGRGETQYF.

In its sample, this clonotype was seen a few times. The chain carries TRBV6-1 and TRBJ1-6; TRBD1 agrees at 8 bases. The J segment lost 7 bases and the V segment lost 4 bases, leaving 3 bases of the junction unmatched. The CDR3 has 14 residues. Germline loops: CDR1 MNHNS, CDR2 SASEGT. CDR3 coding DNA: TGTGCCAGCAGTGGAGGACAGGGAAATTCACCCCTCCACTTT. Encoded protein: CASSGGQGNSPLHF.

This clonotype was detected many times. This chain joins TRBV20-1 and TRBJ2-1; D is uncertain. Trimming took off 2 bases at V and 3 bases at J, with 11 bases between the two ends. Per the germline V gene, CDR1 is DFQATT and CDR2 is SNEGSKA (reference sequence). There are 14 residues in the CDR3. As DNA, the CDR3 is TGCAGTGCTAGATTAGGGTCGGTCTACAATGAGCAGTTCTTC. Translating it yields CSARLGSVYNEQFF.

In this sample, this clonotype turned up a few times. The chain carries TRBV20-1 and TRBJ2-7, with TRBD1 matching 8 bases. The germline V gene has CDR1 DFQATT and CDR2 SNEGSKA (reference sequence). V dropped 6 bases and J dropped 5; count of bases not matched to a gene: 9. There are 13 residues in the CDR3. DNA of the CDR3: TGCAGTGCATTGGGGGACAGGCATCACGAGCAGTACTTC. This sequence encodes CSALGDRHHEQYF.

The rearrangement links TRBV11-2 to TRBJ1-5; 8 nucleotides line up with TRBD1. The trim removed 0 bases at V and 7 bases at J, leaving 5 bases unmatched. The CDR3 loop spans 15 amino acids. From germline, CDR1 is SGHAT and CDR2 FQNNGV. CDR3 amino acids: CASSLDQGAWQPQHF. The CDR3 coding sequence is TGTGCCAGCAGCTTAGACCAGGGGGCCTGGCAGCCCCAGCATTTT.

In this sample, this clonotype turned up a few times. The V call is TRBV6-2 or TRBV6-3, the J call TRBJ2-7; 13 bases fit TRBD2. The germline gives CDR1 MNHEY, CDR2 SVGEGT. The CDR3 extends over 16 amino acids. Trimming cost V 5 bases and J 4 bases; bases outside gene matches: 8. CDR3: CASSRGLAGVRYEQYF. For the CDR3, the DNA is TGTGCCAGCAGTCGCGGACTAGCGGGAGTTCGGTACGAGCAGTACTTC.